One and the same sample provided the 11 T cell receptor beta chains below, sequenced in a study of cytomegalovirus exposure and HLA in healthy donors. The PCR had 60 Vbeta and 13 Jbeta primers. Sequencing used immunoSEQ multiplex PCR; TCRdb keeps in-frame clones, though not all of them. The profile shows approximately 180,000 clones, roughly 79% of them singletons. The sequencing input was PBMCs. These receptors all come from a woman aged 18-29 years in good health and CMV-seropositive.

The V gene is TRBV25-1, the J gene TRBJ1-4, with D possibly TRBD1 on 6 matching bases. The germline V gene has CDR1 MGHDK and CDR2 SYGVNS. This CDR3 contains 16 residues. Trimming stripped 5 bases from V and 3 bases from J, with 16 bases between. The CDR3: CASSRQAPRANEKLFF. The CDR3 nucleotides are TGTGCCAGCAGTAGACAGGCCCCTAGAGCTAATGAAAAACTGTTTTTT.

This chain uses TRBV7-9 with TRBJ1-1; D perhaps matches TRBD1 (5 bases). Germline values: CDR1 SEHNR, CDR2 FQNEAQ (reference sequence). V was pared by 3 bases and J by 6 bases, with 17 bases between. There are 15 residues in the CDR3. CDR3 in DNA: TGTGCCAGCAGCTTCCCGACGAGGGGAGGCCCTGAAGCTTTCTTT. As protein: CASSFPTRGGPEAFF.

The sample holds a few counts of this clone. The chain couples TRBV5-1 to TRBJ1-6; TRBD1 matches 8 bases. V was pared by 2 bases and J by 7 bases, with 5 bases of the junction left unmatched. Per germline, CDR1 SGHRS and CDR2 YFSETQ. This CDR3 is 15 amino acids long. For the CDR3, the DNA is TGCGCCAGCAGCTTTGAACGACAGGGGAATTCACCCCTCCACTTT. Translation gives CASSFERQGNSPLHF.

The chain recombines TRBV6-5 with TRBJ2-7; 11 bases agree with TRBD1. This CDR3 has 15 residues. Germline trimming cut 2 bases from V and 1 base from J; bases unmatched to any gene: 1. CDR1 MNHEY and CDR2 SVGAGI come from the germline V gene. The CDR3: CASSYRDRGSYEQYF. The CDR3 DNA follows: TGTGCCAGCAGTTACCGGGACAGGGGGTCCTACGAGCAGTACTTC.

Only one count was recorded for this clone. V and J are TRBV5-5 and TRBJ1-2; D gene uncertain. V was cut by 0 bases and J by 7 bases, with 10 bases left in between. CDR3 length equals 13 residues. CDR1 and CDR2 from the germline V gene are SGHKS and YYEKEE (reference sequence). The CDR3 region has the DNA TGTGCCAGCAGCTTGGGACCGCGAGGTGGCTACACCTTC. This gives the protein CASSLGPRGGYTF. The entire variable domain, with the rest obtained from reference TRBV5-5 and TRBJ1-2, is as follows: DAGVTQSPTHLIKTRGQQVTLRCSPISGHKSVSWYQQVLGQGPQFIFQYYEKEERGRGNFPDRFSARQFPNYSSELNVNALLLGDSALYLCASSLGPRGGYTFGSGTRLTVV.

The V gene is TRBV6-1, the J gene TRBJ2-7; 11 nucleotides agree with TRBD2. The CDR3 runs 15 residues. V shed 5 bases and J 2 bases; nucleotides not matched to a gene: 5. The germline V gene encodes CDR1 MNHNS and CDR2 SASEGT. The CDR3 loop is CASSLLAGVPYEQYF. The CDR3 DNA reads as TGTGCCAGCAGTTTACTAGCGGGGGTTCCCTACGAGCAGTACTTC.

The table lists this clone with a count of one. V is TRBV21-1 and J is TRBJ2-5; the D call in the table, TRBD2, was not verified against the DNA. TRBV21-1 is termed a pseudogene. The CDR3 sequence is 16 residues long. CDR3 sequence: CASKLRASGGQETQYF. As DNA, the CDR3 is TGTGCCAGCAAATTACGGGCTAGCGGGGGCCAAGAGACCCAGTACTTC.

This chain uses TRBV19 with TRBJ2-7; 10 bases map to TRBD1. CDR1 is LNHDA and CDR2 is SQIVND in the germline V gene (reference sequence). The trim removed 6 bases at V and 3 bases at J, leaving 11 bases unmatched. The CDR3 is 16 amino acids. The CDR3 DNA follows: TGTGCCAGTAGACCGATAGGAGGACAGGGGGACTACGAGCAGTACTTC. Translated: CASRPIGGQGDYEQYF.

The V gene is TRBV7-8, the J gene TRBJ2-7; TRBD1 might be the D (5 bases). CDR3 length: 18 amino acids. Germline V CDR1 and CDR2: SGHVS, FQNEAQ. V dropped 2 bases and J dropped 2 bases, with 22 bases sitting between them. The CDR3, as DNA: TGTGCCAGCAGCTTAAGACTCTCCCACAGGAATTCCACCTACGAGCAGTACTTC. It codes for CASSLRLSHRNSTYEQYF.

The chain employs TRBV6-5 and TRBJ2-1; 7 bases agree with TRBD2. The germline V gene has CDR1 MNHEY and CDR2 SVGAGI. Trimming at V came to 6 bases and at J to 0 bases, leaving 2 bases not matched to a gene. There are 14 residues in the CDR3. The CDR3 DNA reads TGTGCCAGCAGAGCGGGGAGCTCCTACAATGAGCAGTTCTTC. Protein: CASRAGSSYNEQFF.

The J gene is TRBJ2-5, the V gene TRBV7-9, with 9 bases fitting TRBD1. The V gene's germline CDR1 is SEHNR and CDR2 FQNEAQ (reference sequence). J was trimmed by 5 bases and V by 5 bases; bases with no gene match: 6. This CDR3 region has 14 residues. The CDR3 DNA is TGTGCCAGCAGCGTACGGACAGGGGTTGAGACCCAGTACTTC. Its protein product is CASSVRTGVETQYF. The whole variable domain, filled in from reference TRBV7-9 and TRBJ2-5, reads DTGVSQNPRHKITKRGQNVTFRCDPISEHNRLYWYRQTLGQGPEFLTYFQNEAQLEKSRLLSDRFSAERPKGSFSTLEIQRTEQGDSAMYLCASSVRTGVETQYFGPGTRLLVL.